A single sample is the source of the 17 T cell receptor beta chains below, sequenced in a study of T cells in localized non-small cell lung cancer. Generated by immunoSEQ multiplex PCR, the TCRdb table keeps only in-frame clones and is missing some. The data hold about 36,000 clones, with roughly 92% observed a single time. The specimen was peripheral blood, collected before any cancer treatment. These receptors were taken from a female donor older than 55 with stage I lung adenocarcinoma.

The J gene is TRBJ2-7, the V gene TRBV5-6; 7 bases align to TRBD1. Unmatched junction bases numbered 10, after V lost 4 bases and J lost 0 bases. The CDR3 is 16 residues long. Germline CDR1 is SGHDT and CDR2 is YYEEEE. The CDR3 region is CASSPIDRAPSYEQYF. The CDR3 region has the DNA TGTGCCAGCAGCCCAATCGACAGGGCCCCCTCCTACGAGCAGTACTTC.

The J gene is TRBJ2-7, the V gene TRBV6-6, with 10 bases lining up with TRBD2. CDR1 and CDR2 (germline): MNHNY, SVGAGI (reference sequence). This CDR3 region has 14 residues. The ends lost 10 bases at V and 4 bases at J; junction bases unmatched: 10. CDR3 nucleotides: TGTGCCACCAAGAGCGGGGGGGATGGTTACGAGCAGTACTTC. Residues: CATKSGGDGYEQYF.

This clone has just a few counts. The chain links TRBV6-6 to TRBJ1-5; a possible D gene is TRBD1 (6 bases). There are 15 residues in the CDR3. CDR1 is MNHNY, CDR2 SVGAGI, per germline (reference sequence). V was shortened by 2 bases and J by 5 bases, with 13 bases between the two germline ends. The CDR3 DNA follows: TGTGCCAGCAGTTACACCGGGGGCGGTGATCAGCCCCAGCATTTT. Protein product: CASSYTGGGDQPQHF.

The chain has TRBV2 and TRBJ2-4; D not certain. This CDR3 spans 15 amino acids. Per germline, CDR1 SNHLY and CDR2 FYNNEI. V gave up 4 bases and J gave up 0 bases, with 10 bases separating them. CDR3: CASSVAALAKNIQYF. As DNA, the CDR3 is TGTGCCAGCAGTGTGGCGGCTCTAGCCAAAAACATTCAGTACTTC.

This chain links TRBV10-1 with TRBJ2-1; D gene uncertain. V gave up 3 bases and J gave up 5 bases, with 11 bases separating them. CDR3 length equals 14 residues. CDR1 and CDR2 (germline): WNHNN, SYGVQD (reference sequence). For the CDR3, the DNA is TGCGCCAGCAGTGACGGCGGAACGGACAATGAGCAGTTCTTC. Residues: CASSDGGTDNEQFF.

CDR3 sequence (DNA): TGCGCCAGCAGCTTGGGACCGGGACGCCAAACCTACGAGCAGTACTTC. Translation: CASSLGPGRQTYEQYF. The chain has TRBV5-1 and TRBJ2-7; D possibly matches TRBD1 or TRBD2 (5 bases each). This CDR3 contains 16 residues. Germline CDR1 and CDR2: SGHRS and YFSETQ. Trimming took off 0 bases at V and 2 bases at J, with 15 bases between the two ends.

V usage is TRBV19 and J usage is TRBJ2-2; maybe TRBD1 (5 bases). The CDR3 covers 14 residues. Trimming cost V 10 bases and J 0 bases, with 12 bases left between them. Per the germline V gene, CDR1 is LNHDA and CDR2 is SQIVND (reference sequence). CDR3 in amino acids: CATLTAPNTGELFF. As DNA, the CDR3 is TGTGCCACCCTGACAGCCCCGAACACCGGGGAGCTGTTTTTT.

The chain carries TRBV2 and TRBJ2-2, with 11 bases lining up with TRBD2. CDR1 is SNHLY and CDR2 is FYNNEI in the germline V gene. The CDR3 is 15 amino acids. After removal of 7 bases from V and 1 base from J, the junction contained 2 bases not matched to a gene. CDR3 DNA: TGTGCCAGCACCGGACTAGCGGGGAACACCGGGGAGCTGTTTTTT. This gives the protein CASTGLAGNTGELFF.

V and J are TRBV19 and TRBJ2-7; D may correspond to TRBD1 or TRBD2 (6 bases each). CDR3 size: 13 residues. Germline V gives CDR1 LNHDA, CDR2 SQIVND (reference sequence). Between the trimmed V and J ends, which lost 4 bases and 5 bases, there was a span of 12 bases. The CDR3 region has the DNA TGTGCCAGTAGTAGGGGGGCCCTCCACGAGCAGTACTTC. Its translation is CASSRGALHEQYF. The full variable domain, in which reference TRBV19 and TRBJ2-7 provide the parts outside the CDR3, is DGGITQSPKYLFRKEGQNVTLSCEQNLNHDAMYWYRQDPGQGLRLIYYSQIVNDFQKGDIAEGYSVSREKKESFPLTVTSAQKNPTAFYLCASSRGALHEQYFGPGTRLTVT.

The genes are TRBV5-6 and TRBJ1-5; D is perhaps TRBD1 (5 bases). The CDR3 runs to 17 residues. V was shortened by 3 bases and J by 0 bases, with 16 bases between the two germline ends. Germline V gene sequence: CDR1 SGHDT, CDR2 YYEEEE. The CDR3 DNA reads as TGTGCCAGCAGCTCGTTGTGGGGACCTTATAGCAATCAGCCCCAGCATTTT. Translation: CASSSLWGPYSNQPQHF.

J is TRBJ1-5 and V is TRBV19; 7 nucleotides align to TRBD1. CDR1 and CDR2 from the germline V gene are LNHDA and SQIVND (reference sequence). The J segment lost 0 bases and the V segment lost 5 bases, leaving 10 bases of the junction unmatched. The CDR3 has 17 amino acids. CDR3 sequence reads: CASSHRDRAYSNQPQHF. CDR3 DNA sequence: TGTGCCAGTAGTCACCGAGACAGGGCGTATAGCAATCAGCCCCAGCATTTT.

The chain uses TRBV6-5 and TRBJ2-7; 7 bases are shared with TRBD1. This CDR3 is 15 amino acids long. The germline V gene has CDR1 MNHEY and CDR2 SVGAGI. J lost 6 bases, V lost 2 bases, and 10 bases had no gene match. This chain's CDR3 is CASSYRGLNRPEQYF. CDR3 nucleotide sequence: TGTGCCAGCAGTTACAGGGGGCTAAATAGGCCCGAGCAGTACTTC.

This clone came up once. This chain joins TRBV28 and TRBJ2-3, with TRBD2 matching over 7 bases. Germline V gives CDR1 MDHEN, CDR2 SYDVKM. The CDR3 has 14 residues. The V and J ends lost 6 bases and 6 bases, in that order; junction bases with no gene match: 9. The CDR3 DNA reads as TGTGCCAGCAGCGTAGCGGGCCCGAGGGATACGCAGTATTTT. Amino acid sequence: CASSVAGPRDTQYF.

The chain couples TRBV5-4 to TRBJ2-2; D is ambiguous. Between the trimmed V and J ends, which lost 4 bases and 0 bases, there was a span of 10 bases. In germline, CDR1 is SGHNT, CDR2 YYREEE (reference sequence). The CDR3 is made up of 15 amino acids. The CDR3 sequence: CASSGVTPNTGELFF. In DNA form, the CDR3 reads TGTGCCAGCAGCGGGGTCACCCCGAACACCGGGGAGCTGTTTTTT.

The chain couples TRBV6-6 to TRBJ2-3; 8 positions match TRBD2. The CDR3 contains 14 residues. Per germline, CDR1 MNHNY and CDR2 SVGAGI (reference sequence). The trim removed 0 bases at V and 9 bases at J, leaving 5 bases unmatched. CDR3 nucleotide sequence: TGTGCCAGCAGTTACTCGACCCGGGGGGGAACGCAGTATTTT. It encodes CASSYSTRGGTQYF.

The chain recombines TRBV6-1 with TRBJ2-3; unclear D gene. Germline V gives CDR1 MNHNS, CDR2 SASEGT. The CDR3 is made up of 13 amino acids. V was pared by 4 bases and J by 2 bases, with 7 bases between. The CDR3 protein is CASSAHDTDTQYF. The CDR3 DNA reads TGTGCCAGCAGTGCCCACGACACAGATACGCAGTATTTT.

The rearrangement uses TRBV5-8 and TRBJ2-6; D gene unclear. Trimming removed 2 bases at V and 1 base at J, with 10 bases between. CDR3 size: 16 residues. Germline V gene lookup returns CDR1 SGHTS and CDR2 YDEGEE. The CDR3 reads CASSFISISGANVLTF. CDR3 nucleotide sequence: TGTGCCAGCAGCTTCATATCAATTTCTGGGGCCAACGTCCTGACTTTC. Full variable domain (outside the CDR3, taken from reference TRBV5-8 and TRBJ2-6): EAGVTQSPTHLIKTRGQQATLRCSPISGHTSVYWYQQALGLGLQFLLWYDEGEERNRGNFPPRFSGRQFPNYSSELNVNALELEDSALYLCASSFISISGANVLTFGAGSRLTVL.